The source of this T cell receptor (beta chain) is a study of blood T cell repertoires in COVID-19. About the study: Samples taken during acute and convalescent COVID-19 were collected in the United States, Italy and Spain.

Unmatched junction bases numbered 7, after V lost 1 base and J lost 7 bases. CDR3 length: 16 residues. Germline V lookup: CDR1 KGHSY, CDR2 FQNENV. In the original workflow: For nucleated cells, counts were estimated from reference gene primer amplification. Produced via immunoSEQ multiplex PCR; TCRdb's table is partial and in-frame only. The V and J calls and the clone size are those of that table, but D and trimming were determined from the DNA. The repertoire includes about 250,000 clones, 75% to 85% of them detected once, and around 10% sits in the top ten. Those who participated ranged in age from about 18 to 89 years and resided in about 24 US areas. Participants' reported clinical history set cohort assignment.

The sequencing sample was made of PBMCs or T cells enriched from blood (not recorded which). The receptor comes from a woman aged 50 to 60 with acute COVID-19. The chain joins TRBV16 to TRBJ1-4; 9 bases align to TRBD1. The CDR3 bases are TGTGCCAGCAGCCAATTCAAGAGACAGGGGGGTGAAAAACTGTTTTTT. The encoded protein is CASSQFKRQGGEKLFF.